A single sample gave rise to the 23 T cell receptor beta chains below, sequenced in a study of T cells in Graves' hyperthyroidism and ophthalmopathy. TCR beta CDR3 region amplification was performed from RNA transcripts. HTBI primers were the set used in a first-round RT-PCR of the TCR CDR3. TCRdb reprocessed the multiplex PCR reads via MiXCR and lists one record per CDR3 protein. The data show 300,000 or so distinct CDR3 sequences, roughly 17% seen once. Material: blood. Every receptor here comes from a man aged 30 to 45 with Graves' hyperthyroidism.

A word on this clonotype: This may be a read error: a much more frequent sequence differs by one nucleotide. The chain is built from TRBV28 and TRBJ2-5; weak D call: TRBD1 (5 bases). The CDR3 loop spans 16 amino acids. Germline V gives CDR1 MDHEN, CDR2 SYDVKM. The CDR3 coding sequence is TGTGCCAGCAGTTTAAGACGGGCCAGGGTCCAAGAGGCCCAGTACTTC. Translated: CASSLRRARVQEAQYF.

This clonotype was picked up many times. V usage is TRBV11-2 and J usage is TRBJ2-1; unclear D gene. CDR1 is SGHAT and CDR2 is FQNNGV in the germline V gene. This CDR3 is built from 13 residues. V lost 2 bases, J lost 8 bases, and 10 bases lay in between. The CDR3 spells CASSLFPGHEQFF. The CDR3 DNA reads TGTGCCAGCAGCTTATTCCCAGGTCATGAGCAGTTCTTC.

With regard to this clonotype: One base away lies a much larger clone, so this may be a sequencing read error. This chain links TRBV5-1 with TRBJ2-7; 8 positions match TRBD1. The CDR3 runs 15 residues. Germline CDR1 is SGHRS and CDR2 is YFSETQ. CDR3: CASSPTDRVSYERYF. The CDR3 coding sequence is TGCGCCAGCAGCCCCACGGACAGGGTCTCCTACGAGCGGTACTTC.

The chain has TRBV3-1 and TRBJ2-2; no clear D. CDR3 length: 13 amino acids. Trimming shortened V by 2 bases and J by 6 bases, and 7 bases separated the two germline ends. Germline CDR1 and CDR2: LGHDT and YNNKEL (reference sequence). CDR3 residues: CASSQMDAGELFF. The CDR3 bases are TGTGCCAGCAGCCAAATGGACGCCGGGGAGCTGTTTTTT. Combining the CDR3 with reference TRBV3-1 and TRBJ2-2 gives the whole variable domain DTAVSQTPKYLVTQMGNDKSIKCEQNLGHDTMYWYKQDSKKFLKIMFSYNNKELIINETVPNRFSPKSPDKAHLNLHINSLELGDSAVYFCASSQMDAGELFFGEGSRLTVL.

This clonotype was seen repeatedly, ten times or more. The rearrangement joins TRBV6-1 to TRBJ2-3, with D perhaps TRBD1 (7 bases). The CDR3 has 14 residues. In germline, CDR1 is MNHNS, CDR2 SASEGT. The V gene lost 5 bases and the J gene lost 5 bases, with 14 bases spanning the gap. The CDR3: CASSPQGREDTQYF. The CDR3 coding sequence is TGTGCCAGCAGTCCACAGGGGCGGGAAGATACGCAGTATTTT.

This clonotype appeared many times. The J gene is TRBJ2-1, the V gene TRBV7-6; a weak D match, TRBD2 (6 bases). This CDR3 is 15 amino acids long. From germline, CDR1 is SGHVS and CDR2 FNYEAQ. V lost 2 bases and J lost 4, with 12 bases in between. The DNA of the CDR3 is TGTGCCAGCAGCTTATGGGGGGACCAATACAATGAGCAGTTCTTC. Protein sequence: CASSLWGDQYNEQFF.

This clonotype occurred many times. This chain links TRBV18 with TRBJ1-1, with D hard to call. The CDR3 covers 15 residues. V was pared by 2 bases and J by 3 bases, with 13 bases between. Germline-derived CDR1 and CDR2 are KGHSH and LQKENI. The CDR3 nucleotides are TGTGCCAGCTCACCAAGAAACGGAGGCTACACTGAAGCTTTCTTT. It is translated as CASSPRNGGYTEAFF.

The chain combines TRBV24-1 with TRBJ2-2, with 7 bases lining up with TRBD1. Unmatched junction bases numbered 6, after V lost 1 base and J lost 2 bases. The CDR3 has 17 amino acids. Per germline, CDR1 KGHDR and CDR2 SFDVKD. CDR3 DNA: TGTGCCACCAGTGATTTCCCGGACAGGAGAAACACCGGGGAGCTGTTTTTT. Translating gives CATSDFPDRRNTGELFF.

This clonotype came up a few times. The chain has TRBV24-1 and TRBJ2-2, with D possibly TRBD2 on 5 matching bases. Trimming cost V 3 bases and J 5 bases, with 18 bases left between them. Per germline, CDR1 KGHDR and CDR2 SFDVKD. The CDR3 extends over 17 amino acids. The CDR3 sequence: CATSDDQGFGETGELFF. In nucleotides, the CDR3 is TGTGCCACCAGTGATGACCAAGGATTCGGGGAGACCGGGGAGCTGTTTTTT.

The chain carries TRBV4-1 and TRBJ2-7; TRBD1 aligns across 7 bases. The CDR3 sequence is 14 residues long. Looked up from germline, CDR1 is MGHRA and CDR2 is YSYEKL. Trimming cost V 3 bases and J 6 bases; bases outside gene matches: 8. CDR3 DNA sequence: TGCGCCAGCAGCCAGACAGGGAAGTTCGGCGAGCAGTACTTC. Protein: CASSQTGKFGEQYF.

This clonotype has a count of ten or more. The chain carries TRBV7-9 and TRBJ2-1; D not resolved. Trimming took off 1 base at V and 3 bases at J, with 7 bases between the two ends. Germline CDR1 reads SEHNR; CDR2 reads FQNEAQ (reference sequence). CDR3 size: 14 residues. DNA of the CDR3: TGTGCCAGCAGCTTAGAATCTGACTACAATGAGCAGTTCTTC. It translates to CASSLESDYNEQFF.

The chain is built from TRBV20-1 and TRBJ2-5; no definite D call. V was trimmed by 3 bases and J by 0 bases, leaving 5 bases between them. CDR3 length: 12 amino acids. From germline, CDR1 is DFQATT and CDR2 SNEGSKA (reference sequence). The DNA of the CDR3 is TGCAGTGCTAGCGAAAACCAAGAGACCCAGTACTTC. This gives the protein CSASENQETQYF.

This clonotype came up many times. J is TRBJ2-5 and V is TRBV27, with TRBD2 matching over 13 bases. The CDR3 is 16 amino acids. The J segment lost 3 bases and the V segment lost 5 bases, leaving 6 bases of the junction unmatched. Germline V CDR1 and CDR2: MNHEY, SMNVEV (reference sequence). The CDR3 region is CASSPIGTSGKETQYF. The CDR3 coding sequence is TGTGCCAGCAGTCCCATTGGGACTAGCGGGAAAGAGACCCAGTACTTC.

This chain connects TRBV12-3 or TRBV12-4 to TRBJ2-2, with D tentatively TRBD1 or TRBD2 (5 bases each). V lost 3 bases, J lost 9 bases, and 11 bases lay in between. CDR3 length: 13 amino acids. The CDR3 loop is CASSFQGVRELFF. The CDR3, as DNA: TGTGCCAGCAGTTTCCAGGGAGTGAGGGAGCTGTTTTTT.

The chain links TRBV30 to TRBJ2-6; D may be TRBD1 (6 bases). CDR3 length equals 14 residues. V was pared by 0 bases and J by 4 bases, with 7 bases between. In germline, CDR1 is GTSNPN, CDR2 SVGIG (reference sequence). This CDR3 is CAWSVGAGANVLTF. CDR3 bases: TGTGCCTGGAGTGTGGGGGCCGGGGCCAACGTCCTGACTTTC.

There are a few counts of this clonotype. The chain carries TRBV24-1 and TRBJ2-5; D uncertain. The CDR3 is 16 amino acids. Germline CDR1 reads KGHDR; CDR2 reads SFDVKD. V was pared by 0 bases and J by 5 bases, with 15 bases between. CDR3: CATSDLLVRPGETQYF. The CDR3 bases are TGTGCCACCAGTGATTTGCTAGTAAGGCCCGGGGAGACCCAGTACTTC.

The table lists this clonotype with many counts. This chain uses TRBV2 with TRBJ1-5, with D possibly being TRBD1 (6 bases). V lost 4 bases and J lost 2, with 15 bases in between. The V gene's germline CDR1 is SNHLY and CDR2 FYNNEI. This CDR3 is built from 16 residues. The CDR3 nucleotides read TGTGCCAGCAGTGTCGGGGGGCCGGTGGGCAATCAGCCCCAGCATTTT. Encoded protein: CASSVGGPVGNQPQHF.

The V call is TRBV15, the J call TRBJ1-2; 7 nucleotides agree with TRBD1. CDR1 and CDR2 (germline): LNHNV, YYDKDF (reference sequence). V gave up 4 bases and J gave up 4 bases; unmatched junction bases: 6. This CDR3 is 14 amino acids long. The CDR3 here is CATSNRGQTYGYTF. In DNA, the CDR3 is TGTGCCACCAGCAACAGGGGACAAACCTATGGCTACACCTTC.

The J gene is TRBJ2-5, the V gene TRBV25-1; 13 bases line up with TRBD2. With V trimmed by 0 bases and J by 5 bases, 6 bases remained unmatched. The V gene's germline CDR1 is MGHDK and CDR2 SYGVNS. CDR3 length: 17 amino acids. The DNA for the CDR3 is TGTGCCAGCAGTGAATATCGACTAGCGGGAGGTGGGGAGACCCAGTACTTC. Protein sequence: CASSEYRLAGGGETQYF.

This clonotype was counted many times. The gene calls are TRBV5-1 and TRBJ2-1; D uncertain. The CDR3 loop spans 14 amino acids. Trimming cost V 4 bases and J 4 bases, with 12 bases left between them. Germline loops: CDR1 SGHRS, CDR2 YFSETQ. CDR3 region: CASSPAGGYNEQFF. In nucleotides, the CDR3 is TGCGCCAGCAGCCCCGCTGGCGGATACAATGAGCAGTTCTTC.

The sample holds many counts of this clonotype. This sequence joins TRBV5-1 and TRBJ2-5; 10 positions match TRBD1. The J segment lost 4 bases and the V segment lost 3 bases, leaving 3 bases of the junction unmatched. Germline CDR1 is SGHRS and CDR2 is YFSETQ. The CDR3 runs 14 residues. The CDR3 coding sequence is TGCGCCAGCAGCTCCGGGACAGGGGCAGAGACCCAGTACTTC. Protein: CASSSGTGAETQYF.

The rearrangement uses TRBV29-1 and TRBJ2-5; no clear D gene. In germline, CDR1 is SQVTM, CDR2 ANQGSEA. Trimming stripped 4 bases from V and 1 base from J, with 10 bases between. This CDR3 spans 13 amino acids. The CDR3 protein is CSVGSRFQETQYF. DNA of the CDR3: TGCAGCGTTGGGAGCAGGTTCCAAGAGACCCAGTACTTC.

This chain connects TRBV29-1 to TRBJ1-2; D uncertain. The CDR3 has 14 residues. Germline V gene lookup returns CDR1 SQVTM and CDR2 ANQGSEA. V lost 7 bases to trimming and J lost 3 bases, with 18 bases between them. CDR3 protein: CSADGDRGDYGYTF. CDR3 coding DNA: TGCAGCGCCGACGGGGATCGCGGGGACTATGGCTACACCTTC. Full variable domain (remainder filled in from reference TRBV29-1 and TRBJ1-2): SAVISQKPSRDICQRGTSLTIQCQVDSQVTMMFWYRQQPGQSLTLIATANQGSEATYESGFVIDKFPISRPNLTFSTLTVSNMSPEDSSIYLCSADGDRGDYGYTFGSGTRLTVV.